This passage covers 22 T cell receptor beta chains from one sample sequenced in a study of Graves' ophthalmopathy and Graves' hyperthyroidism (dated by TCRdb to 2016 to 2018). Instrument used: Illumina HiSeq 2000. For repertoire sequencing, the TCR beta CDR3 regions were amplified from RNA transcripts. The first round was an RT-PCR using HTBI primers with the Qiagen OneStep RT-PCR kit, and this first round was followed by a second-round multiplex PCR, then size selection and purification. Clones were called with MiXCR by TCRdb after fastp trimmed the public reads at Q25, and only in-frame beta chains were retained. Merged by CDR3 protein, the rows form single entries marked with the most common genes and DNA. Across this sample there are 1 million to 1.3 million distinct CDR3 sequences, with about two fifths seen only once. The ten largest clones represent roughly 11% of the sample. The sequencing input was peripheral blood or thyroid tissue (not recorded which). The source is an adult man with Graves' hyperthyroidism.

The J gene is TRBJ2-5, the V gene TRBV29-1, with no clear D. The CDR3 runs 12 residues. From germline, CDR1 is SQVTM and CDR2 ANQGSEA. V was pared by 4 bases and J by 9 bases, with 15 bases between. The CDR3 reads CSVVEGSQPQYF. CDR3 DNA sequence: TGCAGCGTTGTTGAAGGTAGTCAGCCCCAGTACTTC.

This clonotype was counted once. One base away lies a much larger clone, so this may be a sequencing read error. The CDR3 carries no conserved terminal phenylalanine or tryptophan, so it likely arises from a read error. J is TRBJ1-1 and V is TRBV6-6; D unresolved. The V gene's germline CDR1 is MNHNY and CDR2 SVGAGI (reference sequence). The V and J ends lost 7 bases and 4 bases respectively, with 13 bases between them. The CDR3 has 13 amino acids. The CDR3 sequence: CASTAGGSTEAFL. The CDR3 DNA reads TGTGCCAGCACGGCGGGAGGATCCACTGAAGCTTTCCTT.

This clonotype has just a few counts. This sequence joins TRBV6-2 or TRBV6-3 and TRBJ1-5, with 9 positions matching TRBD1. The CDR3 is made up of 13 amino acids. Germline V gene sequence: CDR1 MNHEY, CDR2 SVGEGT. V dropped 2 bases and J dropped 14; count of bases not matched to a gene: 7. CDR3 protein: CASSYTTGGTEHF. The CDR3 nucleotides are TGTGCCAGCAGTTACACTACAGGGGGCACGGAGCATTTT.

This chain connects TRBV24-1 to TRBJ2-2; 14 bases line up with TRBD2. Germline values: CDR1 KGHDR, CDR2 SFDVKD. The CDR3 spans 15 residues. V lost 9 bases to trimming and J lost 6 bases; unmatched junction nucleotides: 5. The CDR3: CATGTSGRSSGELFF. In nucleotides, the CDR3 is TGTGCCACCGGGACTAGCGGGAGATCTTCCGGGGAGCTGTTTTTT.

V is TRBV10-3 and J is TRBJ1-6; the D is unclear. The V end lost 8 bases, the J end lost 5 bases, and 7 bases lay between the germline ends. The CDR3 length is 12 residues. Germline CDR1 ENHRY, CDR2 SYGVKD. CDR3 in DNA: TGTGCCATCCGGGGTGATAATTCACCCCTCCACTTT. Its translation is CAIRGDNSPLHF.

The gene calls are TRBV29-1 and TRBJ1-3; D is perhaps TRBD1 (6 bases). CDR1 SQVTM and CDR2 ANQGSEA come from the germline V gene. This CDR3 is 14 amino acids long. Trimming took off 7 bases at V and 0 bases at J, with 13 bases between the two ends. The DNA for the CDR3 is TGCAGCGCAGTACAGGGATACTCTGGAAACACCATATATTTT. It codes for CSAVQGYSGNTIYF.

J is TRBJ1-1 and V is TRBV7-9; a possible D gene is TRBD1 (6 bases). In germline, CDR1 is SEHNR, CDR2 FQNEAQ (reference sequence). The CDR3 contains 13 residues. V dropped 5 bases and J dropped 8 bases, with 15 bases sitting between them. The CDR3 region is CASSQGGGQEAFF. DNA for the CDR3: TGTGCCAGCAGCCAAGGGGGGGGACAAGAAGCTTTCTTT.

The table lists this clonotype with many counts. The rearrangement uses TRBV6-5 and TRBJ1-6; 8 nucleotides agree with TRBD1. Trimming at V came to 4 bases and at J to 5 bases, leaving 7 bases not matched to a gene. In germline, CDR1 is MNHEY, CDR2 SVGAGI. This CDR3 has 16 amino acids. The CDR3 DNA follows: TGTGCCAGCAGTTCCCTTCGACAGGGGAATAATTCACCCCTCCACTTT. The encoded protein is CASSSLRQGNNSPLHF.

This clonotype was counted between two and nine times. The chain carries TRBV11-2 and TRBJ2-7, with D unresolved. Trimming removed 0 bases at V and 4 bases at J, with 10 bases between. CDR3 length equals 14 residues. Per germline, CDR1 SGHAT and CDR2 FQNNGV. As DNA, the CDR3 is TGTGCCAGCAGCTTAGATCTTGCCAATTACGAGCAGTACTTC. Translating gives CASSLDLANYEQYF.

This clonotype was detected only a few times. The chain employs TRBV7-8 and TRBJ2-5; TRBD2 matches 8 bases. Trimming cost V 5 bases and J 5 bases; bases outside gene matches: 10. The CDR3 has 15 residues. CDR1 and CDR2 from the germline V gene are SGHVS and FQNEAQ. The CDR3 protein is CASSRSDGRDETQYF. The CDR3 region has the DNA TGTGCCAGCAGCAGAAGCGACGGGAGGGATGAGACCCAGTACTTC.

J is TRBJ1-1 and V is TRBV24-1, with 7 nucleotides matching TRBD1. The CDR3 runs 17 residues. With 5 bases clipped from V and 1 base from J, the junction kept 12 bases outside the gene matches. The germline gives CDR1 KGHDR, CDR2 SFDVKD. CDR3 sequence reads: CATSGTTGEGANTEAFF. The CDR3 DNA reads TGTGCCACCAGTGGTACTACAGGGGAGGGGGCGAACACTGAAGCTTTCTTT.

This chain uses TRBV20-1 with TRBJ2-5; 7 nucleotides align to TRBD2. The CDR3 covers 14 residues. The V segment lost 6 bases and the J segment 5 bases; nucleotides outside the gene matches: 12. CDR1 DFQATT and CDR2 SNEGSKA come from the germline V gene (reference sequence). This CDR3 is CSANYGGSRETQYF. The CDR3 nucleotides read TGCAGTGCAAATTACGGGGGGTCGCGGGAGACCCAGTACTTC.

The table lists this clonotype with many counts. The rearrangement uses TRBV2 and TRBJ2-5; 9 bases match TRBD2. The CDR3 runs to 17 residues. The germline V gene has CDR1 SNHLY and CDR2 FYNNEI. Trimming took 8 bases from V and 1 from J; bases not matched to a gene: 14. The CDR3 protein is CASLAGSGAKPQETQYF. The CDR3 DNA sequence: TGTGCCAGCCTAGCGGGGTCGGGGGCAAAACCCCAAGAGACCCAGTACTTC.

This clonotype was counted a few times. This sequence joins TRBV19 and TRBJ1-5; 8 positions match TRBD1. The trim removed 5 bases at V and 6 bases at J, leaving 6 bases unmatched. This CDR3 region has 14 residues. CDR1 LNHDA and CDR2 SQIVND come from the germline V gene (reference sequence). The CDR3 DNA reads TGTGCCAGTAGTGCCACAGGGGGAGGTCAGCCCCAGCATTTT. Amino acids: CASSATGGGQPQHF.

There are a few counts of this clonotype. The chain recombines TRBV7-6 with TRBJ1-1; possibly TRBD1 for D (6 bases). CDR1 is SGHVS and CDR2 is FNYEAQ in the germline V gene. Trimming removed 1 base at V and 8 bases at J, with 11 bases between. The CDR3 spans 13 residues. CDR3 loop: CASSLERGQEAFF. The CDR3 DNA reads as TGTGCCAGCAGCTTAGAACGCGGACAGGAAGCTTTCTTT. Variable domain in full (rest from reference TRBV7-6 and TRBJ1-1): GAGVSQSPRYKVTKRGQDVALRCDPISGHVSLYWYRQALGQGPEFLTYFNYEAQQDKSGLPNDRFSAERPEGSISTLTIQRTEQRDSAMYRCASSLERGQEAFFGQGTRLTVV.

This clonotype appeared a few times. The genes are TRBV29-1 and TRBJ2-5; D is undetermined. In germline, CDR1 is SQVTM, CDR2 ANQGSEA. CDR3 length: 11 amino acids. Trimming shortened V by 6 bases and J by 3 bases, and 8 bases separated the two germline ends. CDR3 region: CSVTVKETQYF. Here the CDR3 DNA reads TGCAGCGTAACAGTCAAAGAGACCCAGTACTTC. Complete variable domain (other parts from reference TRBV29-1 and TRBJ2-5): SAVISQKPSRDICQRGTSLTIQCQVDSQVTMMFWYRQQPGQSLTLIATANQGSEATYESGFVIDKFPISRPNLTFSTLTVSNMSPEDSSIYLCSVTVKETQYFGPGTRLLVL.

This clonotype was counted at least ten times. The chain is built from TRBV7-2 and TRBJ2-2; TRBD1 might be the D (6 bases). This CDR3 is 15 amino acids long. The V and J ends lost 2 bases and 6 bases respectively, with 13 bases between them. CDR1 is SGHTA and CDR2 is FQGNSA in the germline V gene. CDR3 sequence: CASSLTGFFAGELFF. CDR3 bases: TGTGCCAGCAGCTTAACAGGGTTTTTTGCCGGGGAGCTGTTTTTT.

The chain links TRBV15 to TRBJ2-7; possibly TRBD2 for D (6 bases). The CDR3 contains 16 residues. The V end lost 3 bases, the J end lost 6 bases, and 21 bases lay between the germline ends. Germline loops: CDR1 LNHNV, CDR2 YYDKDF (reference sequence). CDR3 nucleotides: TGTGCCACCAGCAGCCCCCGGGGTAGGGGAGGATCCGAGCAGTACTTC. This encodes CATSSPRGRGGSEQYF. Full variable domain (rest looked up from reference TRBV15 and TRBJ2-7): DAMVIQNPRYQVTQFGKPVTLSCSQTLNHNVMYWYQQKSSQAPKLLFHYYDKDFNNEADTPDNFQSRRPNTSFCFLDIRSPGLGDTAMYLCATSSPRGRGGSEQYFGPGTRLTVT.

The chain is built from TRBV6-2 or TRBV6-3 and TRBJ1-1; possibly TRBD1 for D (6 bases). V lost 6 bases to trimming and J lost 1 base, with 18 bases between them. Germline CDR1 and CDR2: MNHEY and SVGEGT. CDR3 size: 16 residues. CDR3 in amino acids: CASRKYRTDKNTEAFF. In nucleotides, the CDR3 is TGTGCCAGCAGAAAATACCGGACAGATAAGAACACTGAAGCTTTCTTT.

The chain is built from TRBV7-2 and TRBJ2-5; D tentatively reads TRBD1 or TRBD2 (5 bases each). CDR3 length: 15 amino acids. V lost 3 bases and J lost 9, with 20 bases in between. Germline loops: CDR1 SGHTA, CDR2 FQGNSA. CDR3 DNA sequence: TGTGCCAGCAGCTTCCTCGGGACGGATCGTTTGCCCCAGTACTTC. Protein: CASSFLGTDRLPQYF.

As to this clonotype: A much larger clone is a single base away; this may be a read error. The J gene is TRBJ2-7, the V gene TRBV10-3; 7 bases line up with TRBD1. Germline-derived CDR1 and CDR2 are ENHRY and SYGVKD. The CDR3 has 14 amino acids. The CDR3, as DNA: TGTGCCATCACCGCCGGGACAGTAGACTACGAGCAGTGCTTC. Its translation: CAITAGTVDYEQCF.

The chain couples TRBV5-4 to TRBJ2-5, with TRBD2 matching over 13 bases. Germline assignment: CDR1 SGHNT and CDR2 YYREEE (reference sequence). This CDR3 region has 17 residues. V lost 4 bases and J lost 3; bases outside the gene matches: 9. CDR3 DNA: TGTGCCAGCAGCCCCGGACTAGCGGGGGCCGACAAAGAGACCCAGTACTTC. Its protein is CASSPGLAGADKETQYF.